A selection of T cell receptor beta chains follows, all from one sample in a study of T cell repertoires in urothelial bladder cancer. Using immunoSEQ multiplex PCR, the repertoire was profiled, and TCRdb retains in-frame clones only, with some absent. The repertoire consists of 5,000 to 6,500 clones, with about two thirds occurring once and the leading ten covering 10% to 15%. Sequenced material: tumor-infiltrating cells from bladder cancer. The receptors derive from a human donor with urothelial carcinoma. Both conserved end residues are part of each CDR3. Each record gives: V gene, clone size, D gene, J gene, CDR3 DNA, CDR3 protein. The D gene is left open where the match is weak. Size tells how often a clone was seen (once, few, many) or the class of an expanded clone, and some rows leave it out.

TRBV7-9	.	.	TRBJ2-1	TGTGCCAGCAGCTTAGGAGGCTGGTCCTACAATGAGCAGTTCTTC	CASSLGGWSYNEQFF
TRBV5-5	.	TRBD1	TRBJ2-2	TGTGCCAGCAGCCTTGAAGCCGACAGGGTTCTGCCCGGGGAGCTGTTTTTT	CASSLEADRVLPGELFF
TRBV5-1	.	.	TRBJ1-3	TGCGCCAGCAGCGAGGGAAACGGAAACACCATATATTTT	CASSEGNGNTIYF
TRBV2	.	.	TRBJ2-3	TGTGCCAGCAGTGTACAGGGTCAGACAGATACGCAGTATTTT	CASSVQGQTDTQYF
TRBV19	.	.	TRBJ2-4	TGTGCCAGTAGTATGAGGGGACAAGTAGCCAAAAACATTCAGTACTTC	CASSMRGQVAKNIQYF
TRBV6-1	.	.	TRBJ2-1	TGTGCCAGCAGTCCCGCCCTCGGAGAGCAGTTCTTC	CASSPALGEQFF
TRBV28	.	TRBD1	TRBJ1-5	TGTGCCAGCAGTGGACAGGAGCTTCGAAATCAGCCCCAGCATTTT	CASSGQELRNQPQHF
TRBV11-2	once	.	TRBJ1-3	TGTGCCAGCAGCTTAGAGGGAACCTCTGGAAACACCATATATTTT	CASSLEGTSGNTIYF
TRBV7-2	.	.	TRBJ1-5	TGTGCCAGCAGCTTAAAACAAGAACAGCCCCAGCATTTT	CASSLKQEQPQHF
TRBV11-2	once	.	TRBJ2-1	TGTGCCAGCAGCCACCACGGGGGTTCATACAATGAGCAGTTCTTC	CASSHHGGSYNEQFF
TRBV5-1	.	TRBD1	TRBJ2-3	TGCGCCAGCAGCTCACAGGGGCCCACAGATACGCAGTATTTT	CASSSQGPTDTQYF
TRBV6-1	.	.	TRBJ1-5	TGTGCCAGCAGTGAGATAGGTTTCAGGTACCGAGCCCCAGCATTT	CASSEIGFRYRAPAF
TRBV18	.	TRBD1	TRBJ2-1	TGTGCCAGCTCACCCTTTGACAGGGTTGGCAATGAGCAGTTCTTC	CASSPFDRVGNEQFF
TRBV9	once	TRBD1	TRBJ1-1	TGTGCCAGCAGCGTACTGGCAGGGGGCGCGGGCACTGAAGCTTTCTTT	CASSVLAGGAGTEAFF
TRBV11-2	.	TRBD1	TRBJ2-3	TGTGCCAGCAGCTTAAGCAGGGGGCGCACAGATACGCAGTATTTT	CASSLSRGRTDTQYF
TRBV5-1	.	TRBD2	TRBJ2-5	TGCGCCAGCACCCCGGGAGCGGGGGGTTCTGAGACCCAGTACTTC	CASTPGAGGSETQYF